This section outlines one TCR beta chain sequence together with its context. The data derive from a study of technical replicates of blood from several donors. Here immunoSEQ multiplex PCR was the method, and the copy in TCRdb shows in-frame clones only, minus some. Here the sample spans 50,000 to 70,000 clones, 86% being singletons. Trimming stripped 3 bases from V and 1 base from J, with 10 bases between. CDR3 size: 15 residues. CDR1 and CDR2 from the germline V gene are MNHNS and SASEGT. The chain carries TRBV6-1 and TRBJ2-4; maybe TRBD2 (5 bases). Sequencing was done on a sample of PBMCs. The receptor was isolated from a human donor in good health. Some clones in this sample may be carry-over from other donors' samples. The CDR3 bases are TGTGCCAGCAGTGAGGGGAGCTTGGCCAAAAACATTCAGTACTTC. The encoded protein is CASSEGSLAKNIQYF.